The clone carrying this T cell receptor (beta chain) was detected only once. What it recognizes is unknown. The validation cohort, a group of 100 to 150 subjects, included the donors and was separate from the approximately 670-subject first cohort. Germline V gene sequence: CDR1 SGHRS, CDR2 YFSETQ. The CDR3 has 14 residues. V was cut by 4 bases and J by 4 bases, with 13 bases left in between. The data belong to a study of cytomegalovirus exposure and HLA in healthy donors. About the research overall: The 550 to 700 first-cohort repertoires and the 120 or so validation repertoires shared the same platform, a later analysis reported.

Using immunoSEQ multiplex PCR, the repertoire was profiled, and TCRdb retains in-frame clones only, with some absent. The repertoire has around 62,000 clones, around 88% of them found once; the top ten carry approximately 1.7%. Regarding the study as a whole: The authors enumerated 150 to 200 TCR beta chains as linked to cytomegalovirus.

This TCR came from a woman between 18 and 29 years old in good health and CMV-seronegative. The V gene is TRBV5-1, the J gene TRBJ2-3, with D hard to call. The sequenced material came from PBMCs. As DNA, the CDR3 is TGCGCCAGCAGCGGTCTCCTCTTAGCAGATACGCAGTATTTT. This codes for CASSGLLLADTQYF.